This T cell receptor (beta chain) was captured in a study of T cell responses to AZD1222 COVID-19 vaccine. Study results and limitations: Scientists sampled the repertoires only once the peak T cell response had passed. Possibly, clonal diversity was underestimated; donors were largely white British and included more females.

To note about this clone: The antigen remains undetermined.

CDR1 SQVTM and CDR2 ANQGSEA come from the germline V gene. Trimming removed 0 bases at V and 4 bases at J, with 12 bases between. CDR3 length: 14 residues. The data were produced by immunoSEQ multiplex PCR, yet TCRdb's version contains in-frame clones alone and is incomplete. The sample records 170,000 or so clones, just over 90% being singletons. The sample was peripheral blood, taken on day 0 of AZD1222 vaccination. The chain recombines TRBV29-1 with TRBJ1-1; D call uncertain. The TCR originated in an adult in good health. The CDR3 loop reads CSVEDRIGFTEAFF. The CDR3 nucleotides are TGCAGCGTTGAAGATCGGATAGGGTTCACTGAAGCTTTCTTT.